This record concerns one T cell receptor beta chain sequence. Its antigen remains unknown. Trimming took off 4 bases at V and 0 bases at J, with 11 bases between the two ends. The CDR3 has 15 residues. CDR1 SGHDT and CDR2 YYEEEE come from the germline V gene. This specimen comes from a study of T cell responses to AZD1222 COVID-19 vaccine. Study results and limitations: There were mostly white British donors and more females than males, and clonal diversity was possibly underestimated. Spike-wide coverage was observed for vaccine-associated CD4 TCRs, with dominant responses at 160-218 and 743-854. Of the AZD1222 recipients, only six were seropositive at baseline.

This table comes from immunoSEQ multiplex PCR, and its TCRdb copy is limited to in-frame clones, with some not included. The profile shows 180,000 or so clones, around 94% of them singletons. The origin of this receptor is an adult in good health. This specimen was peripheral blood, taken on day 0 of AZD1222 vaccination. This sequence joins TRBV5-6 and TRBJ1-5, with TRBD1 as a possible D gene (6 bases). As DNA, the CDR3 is TGTGCCAGCAGCCCCGGGGGGCATAGCAATCAGCCCCAGCATTTT. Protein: CASSPGGHSNQPQHF.